Listed below are T cell receptor delta chains from one sample, sequenced in a study of gamma-delta T cells after stem cell transplantation. TCRdb re-called the RT-PCR reads through CATT. The data contain about 1,700 delta-chain clones, 15% of them singletons. Sequencing was carried out using gamma-delta T cells. These TCRs come from a human donor. It is not recorded whose cells these are; they may come from a transplant donor. The CDR3 runs from the conserved cysteine through the conserved F or W. The order of the fields is V gene, J gene, D gene, clone size, CDR3 protein, CDR3 DNA. The D gene is left open where the match is weak. Not every row has a clone size; where given, it reads once, few, many or a size class.

>TRDV1|TRDJ1|TRDD3|large
CALGECRPSGGIPFATDKLIF
TGTGCTCTTGGGGAATGTAGACCCTCCGGGGGGATACCGTTCGCCACCGATAAACTCATCTTT
>TRDV2|TRDJ2|TRDD3|few
CACDTTGGYNRPLTAKLFF
TGTGCCTGTGACACTACTGGGGGATACAATCGGCCTCTGACAGCAAAACTCTTCTTT
>TRDV1|TRDJ1|TRDD3|medium-sized
CALGELALGGILTDKLIF
TGTGCTCTTGGGGAACTCGCACTAGGAGGGATACTCACCGATAAACTCATCTTT
>TRDV2|TRDJ1|TRDD3|NA
CACDMRTGDPRSGTDKLIF
TGTGCCTGTGACATGCGGACTGGGGACCCTCGGAGCGGCACCGATAAACTCATCTTT
>TRDV1|TRDJ1|TRDD3|large
CALGELLCDWGMFRVHTDKLIF
TGTGCTCTTGGGGAATTGTTATGCGACTGGGGGATGTTCAGGGTCCACACCGATAAACTCATCTTT
>TRDV1|TRDJ1|NA|NA
CAIRGGEETGHTDKLIF
TGTGCTATCAGGGGGGGTGAGGAGACCGGCCACACCGATAAACTCATCTTT
>TRDV2|TRDJ1|TRDD3|NA
CACDVDTASKLIF
TGTGCCTGTGACGTGGATACGGCTTCTAAACTCATCTTT
>TRDV1|TRDJ1|NA|NA
CASGERVKGRRGDKLIF
TGTGCTAGTGGGGAACGAGTTAAGGGCCGACGAGGCGATAAACTCATCTTT
>TRDV1|TRDJ1|TRDD2|medium-sized
CALGDAPSYVWGYTDKLIF
TGTGCTCTTGGGGATGCGCCTTCCTACGTCTGGGGCTACACCGATAAACTCATCTTT
>TRDV2|TRDJ3|NA|large
CACDTGGTTRSWDTRQMFF
TGTGCCTGTGACACCGGGGGAACCACCCGCTCCTGGGACACCCGACAGATGTTTTTC
>TRDV2|TRDJ3|TRDD3|large
CACDTTGGYSSWDTRQMFF
TGTGCCTGTGACACGACTGGGGGATATAGCTCCTGGGACACCCGACAGATGTTTTTC
>TRDV2|TRDJ3|TRDD3|few
CACDRARVLGDTLSSWDTRQMFF
TGTGCCTGTGACAGGGCCCGGGTACTGGGGGATACCCTAAGCTCCTGGGACACCCGACAGATGTTTTTC
>TRDV2|TRDJ3|TRDD3|NA
CACDTAGDTSSWDTRQMFF
TGTGCCTGTGACACCGCGGGGGATACGTCCTCCTGGGACACCCGACAGATGTTTTTC
>TRDV1|TRDJ2|NA|NA
CALGADPLPLGIRWDAHLFF
TGTGCTCTTGGGGCAGATCCCCTTCCCTTAGGGATCCGATGGGACGCACACCTCTTCTTT
>TRDV2|TRDJ3|TRDD3|large
CACDTVSGIHSSWDTRQMFF
TGTGCCTGTGACACCGTATCGGGGATACACAGCTCCTGGGACACCCGACAGATGTTTTTC
>TRDV2|TRDJ3|NA|large
CACDSATGTSWDTRQMFF
TGTGCCTGTGACTCGGCTACTGGAACCTCCTGGGACACCCGACAGATGTTTTTC
>TRDV2|TRDJ3|NA|hyperexpanded
CACDPLWDTRQMFF
TGTGCCTGTGACCCCCTCTGGGACACCCGACAGATGTTTTTC
>TRDV1|TRDJ1|TRDD3|medium-sized
CALGEPSRSLNSNTYWGIRGLIF
TGTGCTCTTGGGGAACCTTCCCGGTCCTTAAACTCCAACACCTACTGGGGGATACGGGGACTCATCTTT
>TRDV2|TRDJ3|TRDD3|large
CACDTVLGGSSWDTRQMFF
TGTGCCTGTGACACCGTACTGGGGGGGAGCTCCTGGGACACCCGACAGATGTTTTTC
>TRDV2|TRDJ2|NA|few
CACDTWGTAQLFF
TGTGCCTGTGACACCTGGGGGACAGCACAACTCTTCTTT
>TRDV2|TRDJ3|TRDD3|few
CACDTVLGVSSLDTRQMFF
TGTGCCTGTGACACCGTCCTGGGGGTCAGCTCCTTGGACACCCGACAGATGTTTTTC
>TRDV3|TRDJ2|TRDD3|large
CAFRCYGGIKLKVQLFF
TGTGCCTTTAGGTGTTATGGGGGGATAAAGTTGAAGGTACAACTCTTCTTT
>TRDV1|TRDJ2|NA|large
CALGEPLWGVTAQLFF
TGTGCTCTTGGGGAACCCCTTTGGGGGGTAACAGCACAACTCTTCTTT
>TRAV29/DV5|TRDJ1|TRDD3|large
CAAIKTCDWGIHTDKLIF
TGTGCAGCAATCAAAACCTGTGACTGGGGGATACATACCGATAAACTCATCTTT
>TRDV2|TRDJ1|TRDD3|NA
CAYDTGVWAYPPCGIRPDKLIF
TGTGCCTATGACACCGGGGTCTGGGCCTATCCCCCCTGTGGGATACGGCCCGATAAACTCATCTTT
>TRDV1|TRDJ1|TRDD3|large
CALGGTPGLPAYWGRKYTDKLIF
TGTGCTCTTGGGGGTACGCCCGGCCTTCCGGCGTACTGGGGGAGAAAGTACACCGATAAACTCATCTTT
>TRDV1|TRDJ2|TRDD3|medium-sized
CALGKFLPLWGIAEAAQLFF
TGTGCTCTTGGGAAATTCCTACCATTATGGGGGATAGCAGAGGCAGCACAACTCTTCTTT
>TRDV1|TRDJ1|NA|NA
CALGERAGCPPGTDKLIF
TGTGCTCTTGGGGAAAGAGCGGGATGCCCGCCTGGGACCGATAAACTCATCTTT
>TRDV2|TRDJ3|TRDD3|large
CACDTVSLGDIGSWDTRQMFF
TGTGCCTGTGACACCGTATCACTGGGGGATATTGGCTCCTGGGACACCCGACAGATGTTTTTC
>TRDV2|TRDJ1|TRDD3|NA
CACDTSVGYHADKLIF
TGTGCCTGTGACACATCTGTGGGATACCACGCCGATAAACTCATCTTT
>TRAV29/DV5|TRDJ3|TRDD3|NA
CAATSLLGGSPSSWDTRQMFF
TGTGCAGCAACTTCACTCCTGGGGGGTTCCCCAAGCTCCTGGGACACCCGACAGATGTTTTTC
>TRDV3|TRDJ1|NA|large
CAFHPLSLFLTTDKLIF
TGTGCCTTTCACCCTCTGTCTCTTTTCCTCACCACCGATAAACTCATCTTT
>TRDV2|TRDJ2|NA|NA
CACDTRGYGMTAQLFF
TGTGCCTGTGACACGAGAGGCTACGGAATGACAGCACAACTCTTCTTT
>TRDV1|TRDJ1|TRDD3|NA
CALGELLGDKRSSHNDKLIF
TGTGCTCTTGGGGAACTCCTGGGGGACAAGAGGAGCTCCCATAACGATAAACTCATCTTT
>TRDV2|TRDJ1|TRDD3|large
CACDPVGGIRGIDKLIF
TGTGCCTGTGACCCAGTCGGGGGGATACGCGGAATCGATAAACTCATCTTT
>TRDV1|TRDJ1|TRDD3|large
CALGELGYWGARYGKLIF
TGTGCTCTTGGGGAACTAGGGTACTGGGGGGCCCGCTACGGGAAACTCATCTTT
>TRDV2|TRDJ3|TRDD3|large
CACDVLGDTWDTRQMFF
TGTGCCTGTGACGTACTGGGGGATACCTGGGACACCCGACAGATGTTTTTC
>TRDV2|TRDJ3|TRDD3|few
CACDTVSMGDIVSCDTRQMFF
TGTGCCTGTGACACCGTATCAATGGGGGATATTGTCTCCTGTGACACCCGACAGATGTTTTTC
>TRDV2|TRDJ3|NA|few
CACDSATGTSWYTRQMFF
TGTGCCTGTGACTCGGCTACTGGCACCTCCTGGTACACCCGACAGATGTTTTTC
>TRDV2|TRDJ3|TRDD3|few
CACDTGTGGYSWDTRQMFF
TGTGCCTGTGACACCGGTACTGGGGGATACTCCTGGGACACCCGACAGATGTTTTTC
>TRDV2|TRDJ3|NA|NA
CACDLGRSWDTLHIFF
TGTGCCTGTGACCTTGGGCGCTCCTGGGACACCCTCCATATTTTTTTC
>TRDV2|TRDJ3|NA|NA
CACDRGLGRFWDTRQMFF
TGTGCCTGTGACAGGGGATTAGGTCGCTTCTGGGACACCCGACAGATGTTTTTC
>TRDV2|TRDJ1|NA|large
CACDLRLPVSTDKLIF
TGTGCCTGTGACCTGCGCCTCCCTGTTTCTACCGATAAACTCATCTTT
>TRDV1|TRDJ1|TRDD3|NA
CALGVAIPSSLLGDISDADKLIF
TGTGCTCTTGGGGTCGCGATCCCTTCTTCGCTACTGGGGGATATTTCGGACGCCGATAAACTCATCTTT
>TRDV1|TRDJ1|NA|medium-sized
CALGELPRRAHKLIF
TGTGCTCTTGGGGAGCTTCCGAGGCGGGCCCATAAACTCATCTTT
>TRDV2|TRDJ3|NA|NA
CACDPLLDPLQLFF
TGTGCCTGTGACCCCCTCTTGGACCCCCTCCAGCTGTTTTTC
>TRDV3|TRDJ1|TRDD3|once
CAFLTSYWGILSHLQLPYADKLIF
TGTGCCTTCCTCACGTCCTACTGGGGGATTCTTTCCCACCTTCAATTACCGTACGCCGATAAACTCATCTTT
>TRDV2|TRDJ2|NA|NA
CACDTRGYGMTAQLFF
TGTGCCTGTGACACGAGAGGCTACGGAATGACAGCCCAACTCTTCTTT
>TRDV1|TRDJ1|NA|medium-sized
CALGEPEGGPTDKLIF
TGTGCTCTTGGGGAACCAGAAGGCGGACCCACCGATAAACTCATCTTT
>TRDV1|TRDJ1|TRDD2|NA
CALGEPFLHRSTRVTGYTDKLIF
TGTGCTCTTGGGGAACCCTTCCTACACCGCAGTACTCGGGTGACCGGATACACCGATAAACTCATCTTT
>TRDV1|TRDJ1|NA|large
CALGDLASPGTDKLIF
TGTGCTCTTGGGGATCTGGCTTCCCCGGGGACCGATAAACTCATCTTT
>TRDV2|TRDJ1|TRDD3|NA
CACDTGPRSPTGGYAFSDKLIF
TGTGCCTGTGACACCGGTCCACGTTCCCCTACTGGGGGATACGCGTTCAGCGATAAACTCATCTTT
>TRDV2|TRDJ1|NA|NA
CACDSRGHTDKLIF
TGTGCCTGTGACTCCCGAGGACACACCGATAAACTCATCTTT
>TRDV2|TRDJ2|TRDD3|few
CACDTLTGGDTHRTAHLFF
TGTGCCTGTGACACCCTAACTGGGGGGGATACGCACAGGACAGCACACCTCTTCTTT
>TRDV3|TRDJ2|TRDD3|medium-sized
CAFSWGILGAQLFF
TGTGCCTTTTCCTGGGGGATACTAGGAGCACAACTCTTCTTT